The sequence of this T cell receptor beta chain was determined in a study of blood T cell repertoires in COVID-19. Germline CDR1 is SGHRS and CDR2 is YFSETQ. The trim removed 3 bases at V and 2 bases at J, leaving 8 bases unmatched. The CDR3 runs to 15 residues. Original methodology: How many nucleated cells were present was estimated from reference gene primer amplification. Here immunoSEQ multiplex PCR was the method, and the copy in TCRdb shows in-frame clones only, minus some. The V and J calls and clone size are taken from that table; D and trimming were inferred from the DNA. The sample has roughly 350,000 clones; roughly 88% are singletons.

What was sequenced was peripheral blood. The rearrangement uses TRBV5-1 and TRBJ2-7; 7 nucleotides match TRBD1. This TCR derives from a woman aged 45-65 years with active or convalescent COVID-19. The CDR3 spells CASSSGTADAYEQYF. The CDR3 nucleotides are TGCGCCAGCAGCTCAGGGACAGCGGACGCCTACGAGCAGTACTTC.